This TCR beta chain is from a study of blood T cell repertoires in COVID-19. Across the study: Acute and convalescent COVID-19 samples came from the United States, Italy and Spain. Sample material is recorded as cDNA or gDNA derived from T cells, B-cell-depleted T cells, or PBMCs.

Per the original data handling: Amplifying reference gene primers gave estimates of nucleated cell counts. Here immunoSEQ multiplex PCR was the method, and the copy in TCRdb shows in-frame clones only, minus some. V, J and clone size are those of that table, while D and trimming were read from the DNA. The table lists approximately 120,000 clones, around 74% of them singletons. In its sample, this clone was seen a few times. Seattle cases were enrolled at active infection and followed longitudinally. This TCR was recovered from a man older than 75 with COVID-19, enrolled during active disease. Sequenced sample: peripheral blood.

The CDR3 nucleotides are TGTGCCACCAGCAGAGATTCGGCGGGAACCTACAATGAGCAGTTCTTC. Residues: CATSRDSAGTYNEQFF. V is TRBV15 and J is TRBJ2-1, with D possibly being TRBD2 (6 bases). Trimming cost V 0 bases and J 2 bases, with 11 bases left between them. The CDR3 has 16 amino acids. CDR1 is LNHNV, CDR2 YYDKDF, per germline (reference sequence).